This T cell receptor beta chain was documented in a study of T cell repertoires in cytomegalovirus infection. Background on the study: A matching HLA type, together with CMV infection, was signaled by public TCR beta signatures.

V was pared by 7 bases and J by 1 base, with 2 bases of the junction left unmatched. Germline V gene lookup returns CDR1 WSHSY and CDR2 SAAADI. This CDR3 region has 13 residues. This clonotype was picked up a small number of times. The antigen remains unidentified. TCRdb re-called the reads with MiXCR, one entry per CDR3 protein. The sample has over 120,000 distinct CDR3 sequences; around 32% are singletons. Whole-study results and caveats: The ex vivo response was dominated by HLA-C-restricted CMV-specific TCR beta clonotypes.

The chain couples TRBV10-2 to TRBJ1-1, with TRBD1 matching over 8 bases. The source material was CD8+ T cells from cultured PBMCs, sampled from culture after CMV antigen stimulation. The source of this sequence is a human donor in good health (CMV status not recorded). Some clones in this sample may be carry-over from other donors' samples. CDR3 sequence reads: CASIGTGNTEAFF. The CDR3 DNA reads TGCGCCAGCATTGGGACAGGGAACACTGAAGCTTTCTTT.